A selection of T cell receptor beta chains follows, all from one sample in a study of regulatory T cells in long-lasting Graves disease. Each CDR3 protein gets one entry after TCRdb re-called the multiplex PCR reads with MiXCR. Counted here are roughly 420,000 distinct CDR3 sequences, 12% to 15% occurring once; the ten biggest clones make up around a sixth. This same sample was also taken into another study, of T cells in Graves' hyperthyroidism and ophthalmopathy.

The sequences come from peripheral blood mononuclear cells (PBMCs), collected at new diagnosis, from a patient treated with antithyroid drugs. These receptors were taken from a woman in her forties or fifties with Graves disease. Both conserved end residues are part of each CDR3. D genes are given only for firm matches. The size entry is marked missing in some rows and otherwise reads once, few, many or a size class.

many	TRBD2	TRBV7-9	TRBJ2-7	TGTGCCAGCAGCTTACAGACTAGCGGGATCTCCTACGAGCAGTACTTC	CASSLQTSGISYEQYF
few	.	TRBV2	TRBJ2-2	TGTGCCAGCAGGAAAGATGGTACCGGGGAGCTGTTTTTT	CASRKDGTGELFF
many	.	TRBV3-1	TRBJ2-3	TGTGCCAGCAGCCCCCTAGTGGGGATAGATACAGATACGCAGTATTTT	CASSPLVGIDTDTQYF
.	TRBD1	TRBV24-1	TRBJ2-3	TGTGCCACCAGTGACCCGGGACAGGGGGCAGGCCCAGATACGCAGTATTTT	CATSDPGQGAGPDTQYF
.	TRBD2	TRBV6-4	TRBJ2-1	TGTGCCAGCAGTGACCAAGGGACTAGCGGGAGGTATGAGCAGTTCTTC	CASSDQGTSGRYEQFF
many	.	TRBV2	TRBJ1-4	TGTGCCAGCAGTGAAGCTCGCAACGAAAAACTGTTTTTT	CASSEARNEKLFF
many	.	TRBV2	TRBJ1-2	TGTGCCAGCAGTGAAGAGGGCAGGCCTTACTGGTATGGCTACACCTTC	CASSEEGRPYWYGYTF
few	.	TRBV28	TRBJ1-2	TGTGCCAGCAGTTTACAGGGGTCCTATGGCTACACCTTC	CASSLQGSYGYTF
.	.	TRBV29-1	TRBJ1-1	TGCAGCGTTGAAGAAAGCTGGGTAGCTTTCTTT	CSVEESWVAFF
many	TRBD1	TRBV28	TRBJ1-5	TGTGCCAGCAGTTTATTTACAATTTTTTCGACAGGGCCGGATCAGCCCCAGCATTTT	CASSLFTIFSTGPDQPQHF
many	TRBD2	TRBV7-2	TRBJ2-3	TGTGCCAGCAGCTCCGAGGTCGGGTTGGCGGGAGGGCCGAATACGCAGTATTTT	CASSSEVGLAGGPNTQYF
many	.	TRBV2	TRBJ2-2	TGTGCCAGCAGTGAAGGGGGGAGTACCGGGGAGCTGTTTTTT	CASSEGGSTGELFF
many	.	TRBV7-9	TRBJ2-1	TGTGCCAGCAGCTTAAAGCACCTTGGGGCAGGGCCCAACCCCGGTTCTAGTGAGCAGTTCTTC	CASSLKHLGAGPNPGSSEQFF
many	TRBD2	TRBV7-9	TRBJ2-4	TGTGCCAGCAGCGCCGTACTAGCGGGGGGGAAAAACATTCAGTACTTC	CASSAVLAGGKNIQYF
many	.	TRBV28	TRBJ2-7	TGTGCCAGCAGCCTATCCCAGGGTTGGTACGAGCAGTACTTC	CASSLSQGWYEQYF
few	.	TRBV27	TRBJ2-2	TGTGCCAGCAGTTTATACCCTACAGCTGTGGGAGGAATGGCCACCGGGGAGCTGTTTTTT	CASSLYPTAVGGMATGELFF
.	.	TRBV3-1	TRBJ2-3	TGTGCCAGCAGCCTAGCCCTCACAGATATGCAGTATTTT	CASSLALTDMQYF
many	.	TRBV7-2	TRBJ2-5	TGTGCCAGCAGTTTAGGTCCGTACCAAGAGACCCAGTACTTC	CASSLGPYQETQYF
.	.	TRBV3-1	TRBJ2-3	TGTGCCAGCAGCCGGCTAGGGAGCGGCCACACAGATACGCAGTATTTT	CASSRLGSGHTDTQYF
many	.	TRBV5-1	TRBJ2-4	TGCGCCAGCAGCTTGGATAGCTCCTTTCAGGGGCTAAACATTCAGTACTTC	CASSLDSSFQGLNIQYF
.	.	TRBV7-9	TRBJ2-2	TGTGCCAGCAGTCTCCCGGGCCATTTAGGCGGGGAGCTGTTTTTT	CASSLPGHLGGELFF
many	TRBD1	TRBV5-1	TRBJ2-7	TGCGCCAGCAGCTTGTCGGCCGGGACAGGGACCTACGAGCAGTACTTC	CASSLSAGTGTYEQYF